Included here is one TCR beta chain sequence, with context. Its antigen is currently unknown. The data belong to a study of cytomegalovirus exposure and HLA in healthy donors. PCR was performed using 60 Vbeta and 13 Jbeta primers. The method was immunoSEQ multiplex PCR; TCRdb's version includes in-frame clones alone and lacks a portion of them. The sample records about 160,000 clones, around four fifths being singletons. Study observations and caveats: Analysis was carried out at a later point, and it linked a missense DCLRE1C variant to TCR beta V- and J-gene trimming.

This TCR derives from a woman in her thirties in good health and CMV-seronegative. The material sequenced was PBMCs.

The CDR3 DNA reads TGTGCCAGTACAATCACAGATACGCAGTATTTT. Encoded protein: CASTITDTQYF. The gene calls are TRBV2 and TRBJ2-3; D is unresolved. The CDR3 spans 11 residues. V lost 9 bases and J lost 2, with 6 bases in between. Germline CDR1 SNHLY, CDR2 FYNNEI.